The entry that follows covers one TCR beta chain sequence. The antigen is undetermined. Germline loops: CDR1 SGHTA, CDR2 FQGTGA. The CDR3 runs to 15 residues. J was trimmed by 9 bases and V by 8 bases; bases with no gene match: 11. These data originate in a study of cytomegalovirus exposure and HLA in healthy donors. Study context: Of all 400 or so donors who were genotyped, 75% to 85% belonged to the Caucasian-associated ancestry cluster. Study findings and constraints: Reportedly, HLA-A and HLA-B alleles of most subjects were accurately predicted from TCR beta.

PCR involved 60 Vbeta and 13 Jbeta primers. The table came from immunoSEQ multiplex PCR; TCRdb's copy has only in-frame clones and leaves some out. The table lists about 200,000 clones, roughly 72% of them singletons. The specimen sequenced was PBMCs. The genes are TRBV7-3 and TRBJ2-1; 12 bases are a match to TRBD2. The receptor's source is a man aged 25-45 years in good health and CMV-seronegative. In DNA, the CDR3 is TGTGCCAGCGGGCTAGCGGGAGGGCCCAAGAGTGAGCAGTTCTTC. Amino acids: CASGLAGGPKSEQFF.